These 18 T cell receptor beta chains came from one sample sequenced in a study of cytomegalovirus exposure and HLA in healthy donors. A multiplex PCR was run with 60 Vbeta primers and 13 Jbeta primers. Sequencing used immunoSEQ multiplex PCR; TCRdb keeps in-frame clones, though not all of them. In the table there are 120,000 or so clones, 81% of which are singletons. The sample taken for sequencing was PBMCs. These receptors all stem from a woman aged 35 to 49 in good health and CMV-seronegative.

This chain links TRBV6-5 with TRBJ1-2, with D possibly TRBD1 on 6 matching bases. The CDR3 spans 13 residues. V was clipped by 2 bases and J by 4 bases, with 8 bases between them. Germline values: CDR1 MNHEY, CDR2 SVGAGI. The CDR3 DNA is TGTGCCAGCAGTTACATACAGGGCTATGGCTACACCTTC. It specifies CASSYIQGYGYTF.

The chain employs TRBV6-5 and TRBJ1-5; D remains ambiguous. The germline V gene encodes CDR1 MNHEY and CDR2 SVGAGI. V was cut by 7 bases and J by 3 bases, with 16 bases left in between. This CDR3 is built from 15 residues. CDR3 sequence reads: CASNPLRENNQPQHF. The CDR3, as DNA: TGTGCCAGCAATCCCCTGCGGGAAAACAATCAGCCCCAGCATTTT.

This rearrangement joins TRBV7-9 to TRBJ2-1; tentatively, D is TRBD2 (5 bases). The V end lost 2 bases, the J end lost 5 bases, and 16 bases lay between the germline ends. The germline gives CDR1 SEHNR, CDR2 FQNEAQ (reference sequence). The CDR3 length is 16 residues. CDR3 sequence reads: CASSLKRESNNNEQFF. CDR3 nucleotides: TGTGCCAGCAGCTTAAAGAGGGAATCTAACAACAATGAGCAGTTCTTC.

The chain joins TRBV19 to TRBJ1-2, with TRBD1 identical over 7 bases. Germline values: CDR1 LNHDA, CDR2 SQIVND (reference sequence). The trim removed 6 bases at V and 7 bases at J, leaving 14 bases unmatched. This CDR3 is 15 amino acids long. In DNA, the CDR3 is TGTGCCAGTAGCCATGATTATACAGGGGAGGTTGGCTACACCTTC. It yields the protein CASSHDYTGEVGYTF.

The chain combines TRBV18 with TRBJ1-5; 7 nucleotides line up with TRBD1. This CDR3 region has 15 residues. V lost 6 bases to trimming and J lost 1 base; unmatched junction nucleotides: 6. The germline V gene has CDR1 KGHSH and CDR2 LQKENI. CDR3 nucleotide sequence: TGTGCCAGCTCCAGAACAGGGGCGAGCAATCAGCCCCAGCATTTT. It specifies CASSRTGASNQPQHF.

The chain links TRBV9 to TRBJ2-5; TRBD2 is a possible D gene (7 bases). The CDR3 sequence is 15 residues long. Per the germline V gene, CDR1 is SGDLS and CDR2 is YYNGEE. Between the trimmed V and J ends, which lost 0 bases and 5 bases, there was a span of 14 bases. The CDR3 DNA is TGTGCCAGCAGCGTAGATGGGGGGGGCCGGGAGACCCAGTACTTC. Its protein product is CASSVDGGGRETQYF.

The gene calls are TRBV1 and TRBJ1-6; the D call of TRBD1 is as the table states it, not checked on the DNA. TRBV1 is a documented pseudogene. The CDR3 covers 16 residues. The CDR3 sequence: CTSSPKGQGYFSPLHF. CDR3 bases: TGCACCAGCAGCCCTAAGGGACAGGGGTATTTTTCACCCCTCCACTTT.

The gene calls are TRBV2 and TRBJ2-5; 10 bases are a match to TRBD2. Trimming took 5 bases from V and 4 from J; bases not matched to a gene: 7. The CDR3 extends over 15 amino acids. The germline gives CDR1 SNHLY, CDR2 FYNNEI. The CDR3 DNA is TGTGCCAGCAGTTCTAGCGGGAGTAATCCAGAGACCCAGTACTTC. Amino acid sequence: CASSSSGSNPETQYF.

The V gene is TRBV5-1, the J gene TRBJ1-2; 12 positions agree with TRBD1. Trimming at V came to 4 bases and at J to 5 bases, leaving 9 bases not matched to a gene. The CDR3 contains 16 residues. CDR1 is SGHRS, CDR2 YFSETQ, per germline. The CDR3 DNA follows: TGCGCCAGCAGCCCATCGGGACAGGGGGCCGGGTATGGCTACACCTTC. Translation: CASSPSGQGAGYGYTF.

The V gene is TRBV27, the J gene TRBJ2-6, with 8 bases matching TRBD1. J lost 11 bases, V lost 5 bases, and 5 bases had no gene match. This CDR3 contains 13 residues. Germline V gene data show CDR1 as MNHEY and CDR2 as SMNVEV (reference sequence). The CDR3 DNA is TGTGCCAGCAGTCTGGACAGGGTTCACGTCCTGACTTTC. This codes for CASSLDRVHVLTF.

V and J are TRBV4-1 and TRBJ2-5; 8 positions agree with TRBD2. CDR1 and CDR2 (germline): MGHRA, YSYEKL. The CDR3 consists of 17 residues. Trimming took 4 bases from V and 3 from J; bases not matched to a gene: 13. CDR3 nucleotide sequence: TGCGCCAGCAGCCCCAGTGGGGTACTAGCGGTTAAAGAGACCCAGTACTTC. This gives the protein CASSPSGVLAVKETQYF.

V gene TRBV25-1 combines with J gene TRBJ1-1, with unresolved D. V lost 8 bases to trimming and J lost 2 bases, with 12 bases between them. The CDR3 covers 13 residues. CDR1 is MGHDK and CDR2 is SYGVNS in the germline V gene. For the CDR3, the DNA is TGTGCCAGCGGGCTAATGAAAAACACTGAAGCTTTCTTT. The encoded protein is CASGLMKNTEAFF.

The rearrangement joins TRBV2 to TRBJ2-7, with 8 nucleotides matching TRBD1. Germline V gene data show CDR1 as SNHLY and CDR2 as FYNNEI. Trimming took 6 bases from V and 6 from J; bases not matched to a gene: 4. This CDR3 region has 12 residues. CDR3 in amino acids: CASSGTGGEQYF. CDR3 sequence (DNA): TGTGCCAGCAGCGGAACAGGGGGCGAGCAGTACTTC.

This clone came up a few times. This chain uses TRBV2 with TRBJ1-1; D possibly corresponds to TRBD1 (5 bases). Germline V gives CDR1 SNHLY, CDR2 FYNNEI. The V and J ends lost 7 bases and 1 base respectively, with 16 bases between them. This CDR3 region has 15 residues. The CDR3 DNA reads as TGTGCCAGCATGGCCAACAGGATTCAGAACACTGAAGCTTTCTTT. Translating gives CASMANRIQNTEAFF.

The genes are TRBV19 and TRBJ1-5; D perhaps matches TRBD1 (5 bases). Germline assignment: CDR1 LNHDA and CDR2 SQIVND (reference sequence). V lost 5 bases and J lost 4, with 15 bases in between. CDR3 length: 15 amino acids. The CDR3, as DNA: TGTGCCAGTAGTCAAACAGGCCCGAATAATCAGCCCCAGCATTTT. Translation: CASSQTGPNNQPQHF.

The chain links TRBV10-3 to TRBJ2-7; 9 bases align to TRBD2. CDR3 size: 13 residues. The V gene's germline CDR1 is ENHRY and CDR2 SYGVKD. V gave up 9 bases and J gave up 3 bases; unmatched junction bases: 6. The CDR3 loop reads CAILQTSGYEQYF. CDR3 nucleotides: TGTGCCATATTACAGACTAGCGGCTACGAGCAGTACTTC.

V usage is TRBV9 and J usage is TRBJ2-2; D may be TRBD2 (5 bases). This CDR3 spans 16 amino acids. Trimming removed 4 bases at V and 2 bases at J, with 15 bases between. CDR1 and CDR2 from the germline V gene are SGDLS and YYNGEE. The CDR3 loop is CASSPREGANTGELFF. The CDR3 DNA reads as TGTGCCAGCAGCCCCCGAGAGGGCGCCAACACCGGGGAGCTGTTTTTT.

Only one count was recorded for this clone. The CDR3 sequence: CASSQRRTVTAGTSEQFF. CDR3 DNA sequence: TGTGCCAGCAGTCAAAGGAGGACAGTAACCGCCGGGACAAGCGAGCAGTTCTTC. The chain combines TRBV13 with TRBJ2-1; a weak D match, TRBD1 (6 bases). The V and J ends lost 6 bases and 10 bases respectively, with 31 bases between them. The germline V gene encodes CDR1 PRHDT and CDR2 FYEKMQ (reference sequence). The CDR3 consists of 18 residues.